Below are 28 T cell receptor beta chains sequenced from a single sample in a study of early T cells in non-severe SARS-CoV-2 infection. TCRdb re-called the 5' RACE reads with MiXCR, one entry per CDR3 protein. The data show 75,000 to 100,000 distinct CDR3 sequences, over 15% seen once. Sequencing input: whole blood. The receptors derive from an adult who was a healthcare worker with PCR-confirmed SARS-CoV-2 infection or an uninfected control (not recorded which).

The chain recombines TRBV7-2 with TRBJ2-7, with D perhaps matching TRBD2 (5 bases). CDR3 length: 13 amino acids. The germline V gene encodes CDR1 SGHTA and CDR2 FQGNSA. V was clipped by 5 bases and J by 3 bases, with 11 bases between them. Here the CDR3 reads CASSIRGNYEQYF. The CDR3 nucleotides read TGTGCCAGCAGCATTCGGGGAAACTACGAGCAGTACTTC.

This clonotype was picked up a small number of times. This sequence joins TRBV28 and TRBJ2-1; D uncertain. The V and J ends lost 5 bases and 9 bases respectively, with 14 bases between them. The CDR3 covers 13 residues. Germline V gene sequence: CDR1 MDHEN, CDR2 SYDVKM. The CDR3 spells CASSPSRRGEQFF. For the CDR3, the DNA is TGTGCCAGCAGTCCAAGCCGTAGAGGTGAGCAGTTCTTC.

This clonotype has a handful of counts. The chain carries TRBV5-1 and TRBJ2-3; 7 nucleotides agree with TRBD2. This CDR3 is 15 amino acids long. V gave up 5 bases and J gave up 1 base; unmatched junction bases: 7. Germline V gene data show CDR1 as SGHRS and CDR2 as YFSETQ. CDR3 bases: TGCGCCAGCAGTATCCAGGGAGGGGGCACAGATACGCAGTATTTT. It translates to CASSIQGGGTDTQYF.

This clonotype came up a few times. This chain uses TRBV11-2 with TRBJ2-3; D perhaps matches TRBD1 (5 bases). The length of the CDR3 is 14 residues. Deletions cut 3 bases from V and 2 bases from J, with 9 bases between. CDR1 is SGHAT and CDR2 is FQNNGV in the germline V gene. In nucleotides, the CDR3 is TGTGCCAGCAGCTTGGGGCTCTACACAGATACGCAGTATTTT. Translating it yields CASSLGLYTDTQYF. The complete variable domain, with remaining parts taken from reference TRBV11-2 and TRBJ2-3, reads EAGVAQSPRYKIIEKRQSVAFWCNPISGHATLYWYQQILGQGPKLLIQFQNNGVVDDSQLPKDRFSAERLKGVDSTLKIQPAKLEDSAVYLCASSLGLYTDTQYFGPGTRLTVL.

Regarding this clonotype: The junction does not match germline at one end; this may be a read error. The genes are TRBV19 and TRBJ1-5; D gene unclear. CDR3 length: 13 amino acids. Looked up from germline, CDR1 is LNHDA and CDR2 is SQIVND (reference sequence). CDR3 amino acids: CASSISENQHQHF. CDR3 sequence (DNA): TGTGCCAGTAGTATCTCCGAGAATCAGCACCAGCATTTT.

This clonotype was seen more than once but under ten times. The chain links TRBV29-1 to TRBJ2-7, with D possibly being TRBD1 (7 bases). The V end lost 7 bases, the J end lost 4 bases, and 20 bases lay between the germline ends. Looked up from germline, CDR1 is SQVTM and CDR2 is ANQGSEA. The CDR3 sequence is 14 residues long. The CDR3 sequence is CSAEGAGRPYEQYF. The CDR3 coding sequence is TGCAGCGCAGAGGGGGCGGGACGGCCTTACGAGCAGTACTTC.

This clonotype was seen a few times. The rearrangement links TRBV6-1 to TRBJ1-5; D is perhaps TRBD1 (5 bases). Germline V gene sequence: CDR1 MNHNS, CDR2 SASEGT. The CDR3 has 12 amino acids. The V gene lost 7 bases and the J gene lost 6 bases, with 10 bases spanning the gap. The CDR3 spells CASNGGAQPQHF. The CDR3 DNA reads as TGTGCCAGCAATGGAGGGGCTCAGCCCCAGCATTTT.

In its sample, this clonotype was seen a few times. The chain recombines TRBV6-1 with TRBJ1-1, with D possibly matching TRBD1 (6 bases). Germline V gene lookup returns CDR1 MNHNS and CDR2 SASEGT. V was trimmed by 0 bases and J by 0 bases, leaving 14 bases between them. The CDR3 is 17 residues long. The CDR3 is CASSEAVGGALNTEAFF. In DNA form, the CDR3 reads TGTGCCAGCAGTGAAGCGGTGGGGGGCGCATTGAACACTGAAGCTTTCTTT.

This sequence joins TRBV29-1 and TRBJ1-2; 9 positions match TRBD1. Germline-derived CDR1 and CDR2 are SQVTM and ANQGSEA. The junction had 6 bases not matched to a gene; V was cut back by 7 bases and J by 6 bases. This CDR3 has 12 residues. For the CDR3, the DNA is TGCAGCGGGGGACAGGGTAGAGATGGCTACACCTTC. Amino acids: CSGGQGRDGYTF.

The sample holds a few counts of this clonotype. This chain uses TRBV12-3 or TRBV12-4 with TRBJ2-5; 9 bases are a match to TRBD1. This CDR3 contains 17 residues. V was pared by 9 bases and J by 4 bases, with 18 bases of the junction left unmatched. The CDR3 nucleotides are TGTGCCAGTCGCTCCTCTCCGGGGACAGGGTCTGGAGAGACCCAGTACTTC. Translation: CASRSSPGTGSGETQYF.

The CDR3 here is CAISESTQWTSDPSTDTQYF. The DNA for the CDR3 is TGTGCCATCAGTGAGTCGACTCAGTGGACTAGCGACCCCAGCACAGATACGCAGTATTTT. The chain combines TRBV10-3 with TRBJ2-3; TRBD2 agrees at 9 bases. CDR1 is ENHRY and CDR2 is SYGVKD in the germline V gene. After removal of 0 bases from V and 0 bases from J, the junction contained 13 bases not matched to a gene. The CDR3 runs to 20 residues.

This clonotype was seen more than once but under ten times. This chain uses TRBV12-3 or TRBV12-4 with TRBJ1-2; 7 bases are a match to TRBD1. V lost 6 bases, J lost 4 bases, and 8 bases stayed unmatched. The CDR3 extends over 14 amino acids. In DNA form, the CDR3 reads TGTGCCAGCAGCCCCACAGGGGCTCCCTATGGCTACACCTTC. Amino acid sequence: CASSPTGAPYGYTF.

The CDR3: CASSALQGWDEKLFF. CDR3 in DNA: TGTGCCAGCAGTGCCTTACAGGGTTGGGATGAAAAACTGTTTTTT. J is TRBJ1-4 and V is TRBV27; tentatively, D is TRBD1 (6 bases). This CDR3 is 15 amino acids long. The V end lost 5 bases, the J end lost 6 bases, and 16 bases lay between the germline ends. The germline V gene has CDR1 MNHEY and CDR2 SMNVEV (reference sequence).

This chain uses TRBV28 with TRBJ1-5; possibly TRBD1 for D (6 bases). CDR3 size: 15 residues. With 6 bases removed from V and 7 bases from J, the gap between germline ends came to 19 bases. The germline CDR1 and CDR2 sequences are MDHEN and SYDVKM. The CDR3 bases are TGTGCCAGCAGAACAGGGACCAGCGGCGGACAGCCCCAGCATTTT. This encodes CASRTGTSGGQPQHF. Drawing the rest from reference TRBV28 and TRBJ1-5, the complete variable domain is DVKVTQSSRYLVKRTGEKVFLECVQDMDHENMFWYRQDPGLGLRLIYFSYDVKMKEKGDIPEGYSVSREKKERFSLILESASTNQTSMYLCASRTGTSGGQPQHFGDGTRLSIL.

For the CDR3, the DNA is TGTGCCAGCAGCCAAGATCGGGGCACAGATACGCAGTATTTT. Its translation: CASSQDRGTDTQYF. The rearrangement links TRBV4-2 to TRBJ2-3; no firm D call. This CDR3 has 14 amino acids. Germline V lookup: CDR1 LGHNA, CDR2 YNFKEQ. The germline V and J ends were trimmed by 0 bases and 1 base, with 5 bases remaining between them.

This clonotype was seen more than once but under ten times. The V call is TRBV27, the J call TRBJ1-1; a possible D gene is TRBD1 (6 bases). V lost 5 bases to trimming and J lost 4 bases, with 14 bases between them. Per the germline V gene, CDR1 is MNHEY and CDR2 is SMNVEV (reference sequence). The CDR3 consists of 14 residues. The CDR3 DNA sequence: TGTGCCAGCAGTCAACAGGGTTATGGCACTGAAGCTTTCTTT. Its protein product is CASSQQGYGTEAFF.

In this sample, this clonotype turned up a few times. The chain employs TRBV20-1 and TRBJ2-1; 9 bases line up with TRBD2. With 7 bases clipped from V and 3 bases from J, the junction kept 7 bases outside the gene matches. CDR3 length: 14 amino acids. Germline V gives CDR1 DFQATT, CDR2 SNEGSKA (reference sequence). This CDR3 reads CSGGAGGFYNEQFF. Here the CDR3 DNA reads TGCAGTGGCGGAGCGGGGGGCTTCTACAATGAGCAGTTCTTC.

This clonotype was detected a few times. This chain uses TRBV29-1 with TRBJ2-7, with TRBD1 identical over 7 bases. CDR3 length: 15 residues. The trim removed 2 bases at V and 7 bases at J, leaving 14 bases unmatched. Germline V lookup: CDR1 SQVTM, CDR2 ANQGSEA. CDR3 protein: CSVETGVNSFREQYF. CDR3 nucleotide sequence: TGCAGCGTTGAAACAGGGGTCAATTCTTTTAGGGAGCAGTACTTC.

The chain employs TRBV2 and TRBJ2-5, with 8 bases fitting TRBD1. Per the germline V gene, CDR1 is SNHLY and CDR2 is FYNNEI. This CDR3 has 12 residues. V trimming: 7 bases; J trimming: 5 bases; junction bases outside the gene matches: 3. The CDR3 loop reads CASKDRGETQYF. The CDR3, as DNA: TGTGCCAGCAAAGACAGGGGTGAGACCCAGTACTTC.

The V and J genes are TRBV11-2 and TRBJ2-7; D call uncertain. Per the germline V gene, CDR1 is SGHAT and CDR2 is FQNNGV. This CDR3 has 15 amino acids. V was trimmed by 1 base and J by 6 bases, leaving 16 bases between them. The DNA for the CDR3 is TGTGCCAGCAGCTTAGTCAACCATTTCATCGTCGAGCAGTACTTC. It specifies CASSLVNHFIVEQYF.

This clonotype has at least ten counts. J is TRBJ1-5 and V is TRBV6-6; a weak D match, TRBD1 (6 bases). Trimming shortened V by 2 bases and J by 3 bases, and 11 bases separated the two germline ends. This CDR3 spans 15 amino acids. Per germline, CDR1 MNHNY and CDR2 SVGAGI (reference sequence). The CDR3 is CASSYRGGLNQPQHF. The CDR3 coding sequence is TGTGCCAGCAGTTACCGGGGGGGCCTCAATCAGCCCCAGCATTTT.

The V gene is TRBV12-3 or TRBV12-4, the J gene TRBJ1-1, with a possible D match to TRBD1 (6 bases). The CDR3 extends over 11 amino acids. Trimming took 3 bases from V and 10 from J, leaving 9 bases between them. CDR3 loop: CASSLAGVAFF. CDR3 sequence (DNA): TGTGCCAGCAGTTTGGCAGGGGTAGCTTTCTTT.

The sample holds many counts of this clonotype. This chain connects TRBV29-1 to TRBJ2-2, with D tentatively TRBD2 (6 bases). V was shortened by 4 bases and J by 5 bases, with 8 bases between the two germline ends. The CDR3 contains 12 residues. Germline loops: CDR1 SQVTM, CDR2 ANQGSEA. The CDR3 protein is CSVVGRTGELFF. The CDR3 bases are TGCAGCGTTGTAGGGAGGACCGGGGAGCTGTTTTTT.

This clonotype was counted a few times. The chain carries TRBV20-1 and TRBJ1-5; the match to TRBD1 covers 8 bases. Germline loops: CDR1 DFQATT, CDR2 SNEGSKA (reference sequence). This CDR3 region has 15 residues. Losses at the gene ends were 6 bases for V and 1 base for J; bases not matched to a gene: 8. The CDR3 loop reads CSAADREESNQPQHF. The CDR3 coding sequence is TGCAGTGCCGCGGACAGGGAAGAGAGCAATCAGCCCCAGCATTTT.

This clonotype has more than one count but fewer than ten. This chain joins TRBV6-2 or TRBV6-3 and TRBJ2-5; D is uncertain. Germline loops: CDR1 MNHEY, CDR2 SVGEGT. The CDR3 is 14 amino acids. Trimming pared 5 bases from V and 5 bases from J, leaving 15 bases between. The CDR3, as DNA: TGTGCCAGCAGTCCCGGTCCGCTCCCGGAGACCCAGTACTTC. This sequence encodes CASSPGPLPETQYF.

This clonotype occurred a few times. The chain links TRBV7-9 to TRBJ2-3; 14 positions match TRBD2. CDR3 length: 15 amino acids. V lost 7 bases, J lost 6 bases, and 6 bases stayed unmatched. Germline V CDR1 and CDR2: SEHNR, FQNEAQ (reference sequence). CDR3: CASTPRTSGGDTQYF. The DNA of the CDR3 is TGTGCCAGCACCCCTAGGACTAGCGGGGGGGATACGCAGTATTTT.

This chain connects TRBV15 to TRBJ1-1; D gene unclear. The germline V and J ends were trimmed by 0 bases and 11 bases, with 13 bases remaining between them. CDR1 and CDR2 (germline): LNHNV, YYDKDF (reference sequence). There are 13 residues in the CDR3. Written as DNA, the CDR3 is TGTGCCACCAGCAGAGATCGCCGGCCACGGGCTTTCTTT. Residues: CATSRDRRPRAFF. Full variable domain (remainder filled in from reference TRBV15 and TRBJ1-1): DAMVIQNPRYQVTQFGKPVTLSCSQTLNHNVMYWYQQKSSQAPKLLFHYYDKDFNNEADTPDNFQSRRPNTSFCFLDIRSPGLGDTAMYLCATSRDRRPRAFFGQGTRLTVV.

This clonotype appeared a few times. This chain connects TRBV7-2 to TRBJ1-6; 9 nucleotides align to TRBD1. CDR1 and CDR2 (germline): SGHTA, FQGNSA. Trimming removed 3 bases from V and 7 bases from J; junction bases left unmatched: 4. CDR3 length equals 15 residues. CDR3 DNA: TGTGCCAGCAGCTTTCAGGGACAGGGAAATTCACCCCTCCACTTT. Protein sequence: CASSFQGQGNSPLHF.